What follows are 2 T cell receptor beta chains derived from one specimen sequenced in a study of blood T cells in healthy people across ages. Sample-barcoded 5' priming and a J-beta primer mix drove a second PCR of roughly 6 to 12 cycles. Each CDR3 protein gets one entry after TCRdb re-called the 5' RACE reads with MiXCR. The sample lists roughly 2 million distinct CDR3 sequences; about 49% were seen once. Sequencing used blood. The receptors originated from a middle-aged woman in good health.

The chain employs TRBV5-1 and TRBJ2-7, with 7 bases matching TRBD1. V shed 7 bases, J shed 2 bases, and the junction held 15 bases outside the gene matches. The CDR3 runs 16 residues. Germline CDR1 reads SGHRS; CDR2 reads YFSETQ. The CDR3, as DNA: TGCGCCAGCGCAATGATACAGGGACAGATAGCCTACGAGCAGTACTTC. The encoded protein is CASAMIQGQIAYEQYF.

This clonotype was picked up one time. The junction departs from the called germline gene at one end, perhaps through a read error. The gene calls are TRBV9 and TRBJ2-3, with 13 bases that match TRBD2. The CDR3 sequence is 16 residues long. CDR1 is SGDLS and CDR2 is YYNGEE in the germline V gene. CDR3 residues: CANSLGLAGATDTQYF. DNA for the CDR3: TGTGCCAACAGCCTAGGACTAGCGGGGGCCACAGATACGCAGTATTTT.